This T cell receptor beta chain was sequenced during a study of identical twins. Healthy Caucasians were all of the donors. In TCRdb, the 5' RACE reads were re-called with MiXCR into one record per CDR3 protein. The sample yields roughly 1.6 million distinct CDR3 sequences, more than 30% seen once. This clonotype has ten or more counts. Germline assignment: CDR1 ENHRY and CDR2 SYGVKD. The V gene end was trimmed by 6 bases and the J gene end by 7 bases; junction bases not matched to a gene: 8. The CDR3 has 13 residues. The sequencing input was cord blood. The genes are TRBV10-3 and TRBJ1-2, with TRBD1 identical over 7 bases. The origin of this receptor is a newborn girl in good health. In DNA, the CDR3 is TGTGCCATCAGAGACAGGGATTTCTCTGGCTACACCTTC. Its protein product is CAIRDRDFSGYTF.